This T cell receptor beta chain comes out of a study of blood T cell repertoires in COVID-19 (dated by TCRdb to 2020 to 2021). For context, the study as a whole: Collaborator samples came from the United States, Italy and Spain and covered acute and convalescent phases of COVID-19. The material from the prospective study consisted of cDNA or gDNA derived from T cells, B-cell-depleted T cells, or PBMCs. The dataset comprised deeply sampled blood TCRbeta repertoires from subjects exposed to, actively infected with, or recovered from COVID-19. The repertoires were released in a freely available public database intended as a resource for research on the immune response to SARS-CoV-2. The samples were drawn from the first 160 participants of the ongoing ImmuneRACE study and from 1,200 or so subjects provided by 6 global collaborators. A de-identified subject ID, COVID-19 status, age in years and sex were almost always included in the sample metadata. Where available, HLA class I and class II types were taken from metadata supplied by the sample provider and were not determined by assay-based typing. The investigation overall reported the following: The quantity of clinical and demographic metadata differed by source and by participant and was supplied without curation.

Comment on this clone: Its antigen is not yet known. Per-nucleotide qualities are absent, and no much larger clonotype sits a single base away.

The collaborating institutions used their own protocols to collect whole blood in K2EDTA tubes. For TCRbeta analysis, collaborators shipped samples as frozen whole blood, isolated PBMCs, or DNA extracted from either of those sample types. TCRbeta CDR3 regions were amplified from genomic DNA by means of the immunoSEQ Assay, a bias-controlled multiplex PCR. From the authors' description of their analysis: The number of nucleated cells in each sample was estimated by amplification of reference gene primers within the assay. To quantify the absolute abundance of each unique TCRbeta CDR3 rearrangement, sequence reads were collapsed and filtered. For each sample, productive Simpson clonality was calculated as the square root of Simpson's diversity index over productive rearrangements. TCRdb carries this immuneACCESS record with in-frame sequences only. Its versions omit some clonotypes, under half of them owing to an unresolved V gene in the studies checked, with the rest unexplained. V and J calls and clone size are as listed in that table; D and trimming were resolved from the DNA. The sample profile shows about 220,000 clones; 80% of them were found once. The ten biggest clones cover 7.2% of the sample.

Reading the germline V gene gives CDR1 MNHNS and CDR2 SASEGT. The V and J ends are trimmed by 7 bases and 7 bases, leaving 14 bases between them. The CDR3, from cysteine to phenylalanine, totals 13 residues. Only CDR3 DNA is held: 39 bases, read in frame from base 1. The TCR originated in a woman aged 65 to 85 with acute or convalescent COVID-19. The sample taken for sequencing was peripheral blood. The sequence links TRBV6-1 to TRBJ1-5, with no confidently assigned D gene. CDR3 reads: CASNSPPIQPQHF. The nucleotides are TGTGCCAGCAACTCCCCACCCATACAGCCCCAGCATTTT.